Each of the 27 T cell receptor beta chains below was sequenced from the same sample in a study of T cells in Graves' hyperthyroidism and ophthalmopathy (dated by TCRdb to the late 2010s). Receptors were amplified or captured by multiplex PCR. The data were produced on an Illumina HiSeq 2000. TCR beta CDR3 regions were amplified from RNA transcripts. A first-round RT-PCR of the TCR CDR3 used the HTBI primer set with the Qiagen OneStep RT-PCR kit. The public reads were reanalyzed by TCRdb: fastp trimming at Q25, MiXCR alignment, in-frame beta chains only. A single entry per CDR3 protein holds the most common genes and DNA from its merged rows. The sample records 350,000 to 450,000 distinct CDR3 sequences, about 14% of which are singletons. In total, the top ten clones hold more than 9.5% of the sample. The source material was blood. The receptor set was obtained from an older woman with Graves' hyperthyroidism.

The V gene is TRBV7-9, the J gene TRBJ2-7; D not certain. CDR3 length: 16 residues. CDR1 and CDR2 from the germline V gene are SEHNR and FQNEAQ (reference sequence). With 1 base removed from V and 0 bases from J, the gap between germline ends came to 13 bases. CDR3 coding DNA: TGTGCCAGCAGCTTAGATATGTGGGCGAGCTCCTACGAGCAGTACTTC. It is translated as CASSLDMWASSYEQYF. Based on the CDR3 plus reference TRBV7-9 and TRBJ2-7, the full variable domain is DTGVSQNPRHKITKRGQNVTFRCDPISEHNRLYWYRQTLGQGPEFLTYFQNEAQLEKSRLLSDRFSAERPKGSFSTLEIQRTEQGDSAMYLCASSLDMWASSYEQYFGPGTRLTVT.

Only a few counts were recorded for this clonotype. This chain links TRBV12-3 or TRBV12-4 with TRBJ2-1; TRBD2 matches at 8 bases. This CDR3 has 17 amino acids. V trimming: 2 bases; J trimming: 6 bases; junction bases outside the gene matches: 12. The CDR3 region is CASSLWDYGRGGNEQFF. The CDR3 DNA follows: TGTGCCAGCAGTTTATGGGACTACGGGAGGGGTGGCAATGAGCAGTTCTTC.

This clonotype was detected once. The chain has TRBV24-1 and TRBJ1-1; D not certain. The CDR3 loop spans 13 amino acids. The germline CDR1 and CDR2 sequences are KGHDR and SFDVKD. Trimming removed 2 bases at V and 7 bases at J, with 10 bases between. The CDR3 DNA reads TGTGCCACCAGTGATTGGCAAGGGAATGAAGCTTTCTTT. This encodes CATSDWQGNEAFF.

This clonotype was seen ten or more times. The chain has TRBV20-1 and TRBJ2-3; D unclear. Germline V lookup: CDR1 DFQATT, CDR2 SNEGSKA (reference sequence). V was clipped by 6 bases and J by 4 bases, with 23 bases between them. The CDR3 has 16 amino acids. This chain's CDR3 is CSAKHAPALPSDTQYF. DNA of the CDR3: TGCAGTGCCAAACACGCCCCGGCACTACCCTCAGATACGCAGTATTTT.

This clonotype was seen many times. The genes are TRBV6-1 and TRBJ2-1; no reliable D call. Trimming shortened V by 4 bases and J by 1 base, and 14 bases separated the two germline ends. This CDR3 contains 16 residues. Germline V gene lookup returns CDR1 MNHNS and CDR2 SASEGT. The CDR3 loop reads CASSVLGYRSYNEQFF. The CDR3 DNA is TGTGCCAGCAGTGTCCTGGGGTACCGGTCCTACAATGAGCAGTTCTTC.

This clonotype turned up a few times. J is TRBJ2-3 and V is TRBV20-1; 8 nucleotides match TRBD2. Germline V CDR1 and CDR2: DFQATT, SNEGSKA (reference sequence). The CDR3 loop spans 14 amino acids. V shed 5 bases and J 1 base; nucleotides not matched to a gene: 5. The DNA of the CDR3 is TGCAGTGCTGGGATGCGGGAGGGCACAGATACGCAGTATTTT. Protein product: CSAGMREGTDTQYF.

At least ten counts were recorded for this clonotype. The chain combines TRBV2 with TRBJ2-7; 10 bases align to TRBD2. CDR3 size: 17 residues. CDR1 is SNHLY and CDR2 is FYNNEI in the germline V gene. J was trimmed by 2 bases and V by 4 bases; bases with no gene match: 11. CDR3 protein: CASSGSDGTSVTYEQYF. CDR3 nucleotide sequence: TGTGCCAGCAGTGGATCCGACGGGACTAGCGTTACCTACGAGCAGTACTTC.

This clonotype was counted many times. The chain employs TRBV12-3 or TRBV12-4 and TRBJ2-5; D not resolved. Trimming shortened V by 6 bases and J by 2 bases, and 31 bases separated the two germline ends. This CDR3 has 20 amino acids. CDR3 residues: CASSLVSGWGKTKRQETQYF. The CDR3 nucleotides are TGTGCCAGCAGCTTGGTCTCTGGGTGGGGAAAAACAAAACGTCAAGAGACCCAGTACTTC.

The sample holds many counts of this clonotype. The chain carries TRBV19 and TRBJ2-5, with 10 bases lining up with TRBD2. This CDR3 is 15 amino acids long. Germline CDR1 LNHDA, CDR2 SQIVND (reference sequence). With 4 bases clipped from V and 4 bases from J, the junction kept 6 bases outside the gene matches. The CDR3 sequence: CASSNLAGAVETQYF. The CDR3, as DNA: TGTGCCAGTAGTAACCTAGCGGGAGCGGTAGAGACCCAGTACTTC.

This clonotype was seen many times. This rearrangement joins TRBV28 to TRBJ2-7; D not certain. Germline lookup yields CDR1 MDHEN and CDR2 SYDVKM. Trimming pared 2 bases from V and 7 bases from J, leaving 9 bases between. The CDR3 runs 12 residues. As DNA, the CDR3 is TGTGCCAGCAGTTTAACAATGGGGGAGCAGTACTTC. As protein: CASSLTMGEQYF.

Many counts were recorded for this clonotype. The rearrangement uses TRBV11-3 and TRBJ2-3, with unresolved D. V lost 8 bases, J lost 2 bases, and 8 bases lay in between. Per the germline V gene, CDR1 is SGHNT and CDR2 is YENEEA. The CDR3 sequence is 12 residues long. DNA of the CDR3: TGTGCCAGCGCCACGCACACAGATACGCAGTATTTT. It yields the protein CASATHTDTQYF.

The CDR3 loop reads CASSIFSGMGNGQPQHF. In nucleotides, the CDR3 is TGTGCCAGTAGTATTTTTTCGGGGATGGGGAATGGTCAGCCCCAGCATTTT. The chain joins TRBV19 to TRBJ1-5; D gene uncertain. The germline CDR1 and CDR2 sequences are LNHDA and SQIVND (reference sequence). V gave up 3 bases and J gave up 6 bases, with 21 bases separating them. The CDR3 extends over 17 amino acids.

This clonotype showed up just a few times. V gene TRBV7-9 combines with J gene TRBJ2-7; tentatively, D is TRBD1 or TRBD2 (6 bases each). Per the germline V gene, CDR1 is SEHNR and CDR2 is FQNEAQ (reference sequence). The CDR3 length is 14 residues. V shed 5 bases and J shed 2 bases, with 13 bases lying between them. The CDR3 DNA reads TGTGCCAGCAGCGCCACTAGGGGGGCCTACGAGCAGTACTTC. Translation gives CASSATRGAYEQYF.

This clonotype was detected many times. V is TRBV29-1 and J is TRBJ1-2, with TRBD1 identical over 7 bases. Germline trimming cut 6 bases from V and 8 bases from J; bases unmatched to any gene: 15. The CDR3 totals 14 residues. Per the germline V gene, CDR1 is SQVTM and CDR2 is ANQGSEA. The CDR3 reads CSVASPGQSNGYTF. Here the CDR3 DNA reads TGCAGCGTCGCTTCCCCGGGACAGTCAAACGGCTACACCTTC.

In regard to this clonotype: This may stem from a read error, because a much larger clone lies one nucleotide away. V and J are TRBV2 and TRBJ1-2, with a possible D match to TRBD1 (6 bases). The CDR3 contains 13 residues. V lost 5 bases and J lost 2, with 9 bases in between. CDR1 is SNHLY, CDR2 FYNNEI, per germline. CDR3 sequence (DNA): TGTGCCAGCAGTAAGGACAGAAACTATGGCTACACCTTC. This encodes CASSKDRNYGYTF.

This clonotype came up many times. The V and J genes are TRBV28 and TRBJ1-4; D not resolved. The CDR3 spans 14 residues. V shed 5 bases and J shed 1 base, with 8 bases lying between them. Germline CDR1 and CDR2: MDHEN and SYDVKM. This chain's CDR3 is CASSDYRTNEKLFF. CDR3 nucleotides: TGTGCCAGCAGTGATTACAGAACTAATGAAAAACTGTTTTTT.

This clonotype has a count of ten or more. The CDR3 loop reads CASSPLAGGLYEQYF. CDR3 coding DNA: TGTGCCAGCTCACCCCTAGCGGGAGGGCTGTACGAGCAGTACTTC. The V gene is TRBV18, the J gene TRBJ2-7; 12 bases are a match to TRBD2. The V segment lost 3 bases and the J segment 4 bases; nucleotides outside the gene matches: 4. This CDR3 region has 15 residues. Looked up from germline, CDR1 is KGHSH and CDR2 is LQKENI.

This clonotype came up a few times. The chain has TRBV24-1 and TRBJ2-5; D tentatively reads TRBD1 or TRBD2 (6 bases each). The V end lost 3 bases, the J end lost 5 bases, and 18 bases lay between the germline ends. CDR3 length equals 16 residues. CDR1 is KGHDR and CDR2 is SFDVKD in the germline V gene. The CDR3: CATSDQRGAHGETQYF. In DNA, the CDR3 is TGTGCCACCAGTGATCAGAGGGGGGCGCATGGGGAGACCCAGTACTTC.

The table lists this clonotype with many counts. J is TRBJ2-7 and V is TRBV6-1; D not resolved. Looked up from germline, CDR1 is MNHNS and CDR2 is SASEGT. The CDR3 spans 12 residues. Trimming took off 5 bases at V and 5 bases at J, with 10 bases between the two ends. The CDR3 DNA reads TGTGCCAGCAGTCTCCGTAGTCACGAGCAGTACTTC. It is translated as CASSLRSHEQYF.

This clonotype was observed many times. J is TRBJ2-5 and V is TRBV2; no clear D. The CDR3 sequence is 13 residues long. Germline V gene lookup returns CDR1 SNHLY and CDR2 FYNNEI. V lost 4 bases and J 0 bases, leaving 6 bases between the germline ends. The CDR3 nucleotides are TGTGCCAGCAGTGCAGTGAACCAAGAGACCCAGTACTTC. Amino acids: CASSAVNQETQYF. Full variable domain (remainder filled in from reference TRBV2 and TRBJ2-5): EPEVTQTPSHQVTQMGQEVILRCVPISNHLYFYWYRQILGQKVEFLVSFYNNEISEKSEIFDDQFSVERPDGSNFTLKIRSTKLEDSAMYFCASSAVNQETQYFGPGTRLLVL.

The sample holds many counts of this clonotype. This chain links TRBV3-1 with TRBJ2-1; 10 bases fit TRBD2. The CDR3 runs to 16 residues. CDR1 LGHDT and CDR2 YNNKEL come from the germline V gene (reference sequence). The trim removed 0 bases at V and 8 bases at J, leaving 7 bases unmatched. This CDR3 is CASSQEGGLAWDEQFF. The CDR3 DNA reads TGTGCCAGCAGCCAAGAAGGGGGACTAGCGTGGGATGAGCAGTTCTTC.

This clonotype has at least ten counts. The rearrangement joins TRBV2 to TRBJ2-7; 12 nucleotides match TRBD2. There are 13 residues in the CDR3. Germline V gives CDR1 SNHLY, CDR2 FYNNEI. The V gene end was trimmed by 7 bases and the J gene end by 5 bases; junction bases not matched to a gene: 3. The CDR3 reads CASIRLAGDEQYF. DNA for the CDR3: TGTGCCAGCATTAGACTAGCGGGAGACGAGCAGTACTTC.

This clonotype came up many times. V is TRBV29-1 and J is TRBJ2-3; 10 nucleotides match TRBD2. The CDR3 consists of 13 residues. The V and J ends lost 7 bases and 2 bases, in that order; junction bases with no gene match: 3. From germline, CDR1 is SQVTM and CDR2 ANQGSEA. This CDR3 reads CSATSGYTDTQYF. CDR3 nucleotide sequence: TGCAGCGCGACTAGCGGGTACACAGATACGCAGTATTTT.

On this clonotype itself: Possible read error: a much larger clone is one base away. This sequence joins TRBV30 and TRBJ2-2, with D perhaps matching TRBD2 (5 bases). There are 14 residues in the CDR3. The germline CDR1 and CDR2 sequences are GTSNPN and SVGIG (reference sequence). The DNA of the CDR3 is TGTGCCTGGAGTTTTTCGGGGAACGCCGGGGAGCTGTTTTTT. Encoded protein: CAWSFSGNAGELFF.

The sample holds many counts of this clonotype. This sequence may be a read error, since a much larger clone differs from it by one base. V and J are TRBV6-1 and TRBJ2-7, with D unresolved. The CDR3 has 10 residues. The V gene lost 5 bases and the J gene lost 2 bases, with 1 base spanning the gap. Germline assignment: CDR1 MNHNS and CDR2 SASEGT. The CDR3 is CASSTYEQYF. The CDR3 coding sequence is TGTGCCAGCAGTACCTACGAGCAGTACTTC.

This clonotype appeared once. The chain employs TRBV12-3 or TRBV12-4 and TRBJ1-6; 9 bases agree with TRBD1. After removal of 4 bases from V and 2 bases from J, the junction contained 12 bases not matched to a gene. The length of the CDR3 is 19 residues. The CDR3 DNA sequence: TGTGCCAGCAGTTACACTACCGGGACAGGGCCGACCTATAATTCACCCCTCCACTTT. As protein: CASSYTTGTGPTYNSPLHF.

This clonotype came up many times. The V and J genes are TRBV11-2 and TRBJ2-7; TRBD1 matches at 7 bases. In germline, CDR1 is SGHAT, CDR2 FQNNGV. V lost 4 bases and J lost 5; bases outside the gene matches: 11. The CDR3 is 15 amino acids. CDR3 nucleotide sequence: TGTGCCAGCAGCTACGCCGGCGGGCAGGGGGACGAGCAGTACTTC. Protein: CASSYAGGQGDEQYF.